This entry describes one TCR beta chain. What it binds is not known. The data originate from a study of cytomegalovirus exposure and HLA in healthy donors. Study-wide findings and caveats: Being productive about 87% or about 30% of the time was typical of most TCR beta V segments in an earlier analysis.

CDR1 is SEHNR and CDR2 is FQNEAQ in the germline V gene (reference sequence). With 2 bases clipped from V and 7 bases from J, the junction kept 10 bases outside the gene matches. This CDR3 contains 15 residues. The PCR made use of 60 Vbeta and 13 Jbeta primers. Sequencing used immunoSEQ multiplex PCR; TCRdb keeps in-frame clones, though not all of them. The table has roughly 120,000 clones, around two thirds seen once. Every donor was a healthy person donating bone marrow. What was sequenced was PBMCs. The receptor's source is a woman between 35 and 50 years old in good health and CMV-seropositive. The chain links TRBV7-9 to TRBJ1-2, with 7 bases aligning to TRBD1. CDR3 DNA: TGTGCCAGCAGCTTAAGGGACCGACAGGGACGTGGCTACACCTTC. Protein product: CASSLRDRQGRGYTF.